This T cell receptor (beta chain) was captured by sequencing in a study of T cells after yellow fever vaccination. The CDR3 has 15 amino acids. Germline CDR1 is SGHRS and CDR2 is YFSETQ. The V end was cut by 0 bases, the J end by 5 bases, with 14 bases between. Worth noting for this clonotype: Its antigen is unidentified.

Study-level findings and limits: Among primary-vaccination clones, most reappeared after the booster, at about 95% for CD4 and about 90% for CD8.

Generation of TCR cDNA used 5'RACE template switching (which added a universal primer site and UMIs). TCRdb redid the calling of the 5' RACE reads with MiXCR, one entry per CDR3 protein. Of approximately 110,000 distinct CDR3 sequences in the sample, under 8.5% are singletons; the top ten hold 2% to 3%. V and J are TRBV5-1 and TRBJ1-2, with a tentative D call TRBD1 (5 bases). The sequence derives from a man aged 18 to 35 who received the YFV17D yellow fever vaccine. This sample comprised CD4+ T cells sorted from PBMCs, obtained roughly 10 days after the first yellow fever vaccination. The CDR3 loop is CASSLGRGANYGYTF. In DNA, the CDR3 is TGCGCCAGCAGCTTGGGGAGGGGCGCGAATTATGGCTACACCTTC.